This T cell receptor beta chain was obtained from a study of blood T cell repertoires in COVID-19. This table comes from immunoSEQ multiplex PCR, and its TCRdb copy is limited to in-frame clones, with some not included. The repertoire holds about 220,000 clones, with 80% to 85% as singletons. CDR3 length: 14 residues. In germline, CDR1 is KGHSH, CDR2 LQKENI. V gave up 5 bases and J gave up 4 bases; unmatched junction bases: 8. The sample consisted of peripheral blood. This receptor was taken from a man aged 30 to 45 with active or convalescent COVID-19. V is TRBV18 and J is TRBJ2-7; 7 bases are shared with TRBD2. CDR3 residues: CASSSIRGEYEQYF. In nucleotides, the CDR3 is TGTGCCAGCTCATCCATCCGGGGGGAGTACGAGCAGTACTTC.